The 18 T cell receptor beta chains below were found in one sample sequenced in a study of neoadjuvant nivolumab and ipilimumab in lung cancer. Libraries were prepared by immunoSEQ multiplex PCR; TCRdb keeps only in-frame clonotypes and omits some of them. In the table there are some 43,000 clones, about 89% of which are singletons. Specimen: blood, collected before neoadjuvant nivolumab, alone or with ipilimumab. The receptors were sampled from an adult with non-small cell lung cancer. Some clones in this sample may be carry-over from other donors' samples.

The chain combines TRBV2 with TRBJ2-2; D is unresolved. This CDR3 is 15 amino acids long. Trimming shortened V by 0 bases and J by 1 base, and 6 bases separated the two germline ends. Germline values: CDR1 SNHLY, CDR2 FYNNEI. This CDR3 reads CASSEALQNTGELFF. The CDR3, as DNA: TGTGCCAGCAGTGAAGCGCTTCAGAACACCGGGGAGCTGTTTTTT. Combining the CDR3 with reference TRBV2 and TRBJ2-2 gives the whole variable domain EPEVTQTPSHQVTQMGQEVILRCVPISNHLYFYWYRQILGQKVEFLVSFYNNEISEKSEIFDDQFSVERPDGSNFTLKIRSTKLEDSAMYFCASSEALQNTGELFFGEGSRLTVL.

The V call is TRBV5-1, the J call TRBJ2-7; 14 bases agree with TRBD2. The CDR3 has 15 residues. Germline V gene data show CDR1 as SGHRS and CDR2 as YFSETQ. The V gene end was trimmed by 3 bases and the J gene end by 3 bases; junction bases not matched to a gene: 2. In nucleotides, the CDR3 is TGCGCCAGCAGCTGGGGGACTAGCGGGAGCTACGAGCAGTACTTC. Its translation is CASSWGTSGSYEQYF.

The rearrangement joins TRBV28 to TRBJ2-6, with D unresolved. Trimming cost V 6 bases and J 0 bases, with 9 bases left between them. This CDR3 region has 15 residues. The germline V gene has CDR1 MDHEN and CDR2 SYDVKM. CDR3 nucleotides: TGTGCCAGCAGCTATAAGCCCTCTGGGGCCAACGTCCTGACTTTC. Protein: CASSYKPSGANVLTF.

The chain carries TRBV9 and TRBJ2-5, with D tentatively TRBD2 (6 bases). Trimming stripped 4 bases from V and 2 bases from J, with 15 bases between. Germline CDR1 reads SGDLS; CDR2 reads YYNGEE. The CDR3 runs to 15 residues. The chain's CDR3 is CASSPGGPNQETQYF. CDR3 DNA sequence: TGTGCCAGCAGCCCAGGAGGGCCTAATCAAGAGACCCAGTACTTC.

The count of this clone is one. The chain employs TRBV18 and TRBJ1-1; 11 bases are shared with TRBD1. V lost 0 bases to trimming and J lost 1 base; unmatched junction nucleotides: 1. This CDR3 is 16 amino acids long. Germline V gives CDR1 KGHSH, CDR2 LQKENI. The CDR3 DNA reads TGTGCCAGCTCACCACCTGGACAGGGGGCGAACACTGAAGCTTTCTTT. This codes for CASSPPGQGANTEAFF.

V is TRBV2 and J is TRBJ2-1; 8 nucleotides agree with TRBD2. V was clipped by 2 bases and J by 9 bases; unmatched bases: 9. This CDR3 has 15 amino acids. CDR1 and CDR2 (germline): SNHLY, FYNNEI. The CDR3, as DNA: TGTGCCAGCAGTGAATGGAGCGGGAGTTCGGCTGAGCAGTTCTTC. Translated: CASSEWSGSSAEQFF.

The chain couples TRBV5-1 to TRBJ2-5; unclear D gene. Germline CDR1 and CDR2: SGHRS and YFSETQ. The V end lost 1 base, the J end lost 0 bases, and 7 bases lay between the germline ends. The CDR3 length is 14 residues. CDR3 nucleotide sequence: TGCGCCAGCAGCTTGAAAGGGTACCAAGAGACCCAGTACTTC. Translation gives CASSLKGYQETQYF.

The chain combines TRBV5-6 with TRBJ1-1; 8 positions match TRBD1. Germline V gene lookup returns CDR1 SGHDT and CDR2 YYEEEE. The CDR3 loop spans 16 amino acids. V shed 3 bases, J shed 5 bases, and the junction held 12 bases outside the gene matches. CDR3 sequence reads: CASSSLADRGGTEAFF. The DNA for the CDR3 is TGTGCCAGCAGCTCCCTCGCCGACAGGGGTGGAACTGAAGCTTTCTTT.

The chain recombines TRBV19 with TRBJ2-1; 8 nucleotides agree with TRBD2. V dropped 5 bases and J dropped 0; count of bases not matched to a gene: 3. In germline, CDR1 is LNHDA, CDR2 SQIVND (reference sequence). The CDR3 has 15 amino acids. The CDR3 sequence: CASSSLAASYNEQFF. DNA of the CDR3: TGTGCCAGTAGTTCACTAGCGGCCTCCTACAATGAGCAGTTCTTC.

V usage is TRBV6-5 and J usage is TRBJ1-1; 7 bases line up with TRBD1. V shed 5 bases, J shed 11 bases, and the junction held 5 bases outside the gene matches. Germline V gene lookup returns CDR1 MNHEY and CDR2 SVGAGI. This CDR3 is built from 11 residues. As DNA, the CDR3 is TGTGCCAGCAGTACGACAGGGCTGGCTTTCTTT. This sequence encodes CASSTTGLAFF.

V usage is TRBV29-1 and J usage is TRBJ1-2; tentatively, D is TRBD1 (5 bases). The CDR3 runs 11 residues. Germline V CDR1 and CDR2: SQVTM, ANQGSEA. CDR3: CRAGGTNGYTF. CDR3 nucleotides: TGCAGGGCCGGGGGGACCAACGGCTACACCTTC.

V usage is TRBV29-1 and J usage is TRBJ2-7; no clear D. Deletions cut 2 bases from V and 2 bases from J, with 10 bases between. Germline CDR1 is SQVTM and CDR2 is ANQGSEA. This CDR3 has 13 residues. The CDR3 region is CSVETESTYEQYF. DNA of the CDR3: TGCAGCGTTGAAACTGAGAGCACCTACGAGCAGTACTTC.

This rearrangement joins TRBV10-3 to TRBJ2-7; D gene ambiguous. With 8 bases removed from V and 3 bases from J, the gap between germline ends came to 14 bases. Germline CDR1 ENHRY, CDR2 SYGVKD. There are 13 residues in the CDR3. In DNA form, the CDR3 reads TGTGCCATCGGCGATCCCAACCGCTACGAGCAGTACTTC. Amino acid sequence: CAIGDPNRYEQYF.

In this sample, this clone turned up a few times. The chain joins TRBV6-6 to TRBJ2-2, with D perhaps TRBD1 (5 bases). Germline V gives CDR1 MNHNY, CDR2 SVGAGI (reference sequence). V was shortened by 7 bases and J by 1 base, with 10 bases between the two germline ends. This CDR3 region has 14 residues. The CDR3 is CASTLDRNTGELFF. In DNA form, the CDR3 reads TGTGCCAGCACTCTAGACAGGAACACCGGGGAGCTGTTTTTT.

The chain employs TRBV30 and TRBJ1-5; 8 positions agree with TRBD1. The CDR3 is made up of 17 amino acids. The germline V gene encodes CDR1 GTSNPN and CDR2 SVGIG (reference sequence). Trimming removed 1 base from V and 0 bases from J; junction bases left unmatched: 8. The CDR3 DNA reads TGTGCCTGGAGTGCGGCCAGGGGGCCATATAGCAATCAGCCCCAGCATTTT. Its translation is CAWSAARGPYSNQPQHF.

The V and J genes are TRBV7-2 and TRBJ1-3; 8 nucleotides line up with TRBD1. The trim removed 5 bases at V and 4 bases at J, leaving 7 bases unmatched. In germline, CDR1 is SGHTA, CDR2 FQGNSA. This CDR3 has 15 amino acids. CDR3 residues: CASSPGQGWGNTIYF. CDR3 coding DNA: TGTGCCAGCAGCCCAGGACAGGGATGGGGAAACACCATATATTTT.

The rearrangement joins TRBV10-2 to TRBJ2-7, with TRBD2 identical over 9 bases. The CDR3 contains 15 residues. CDR1 and CDR2 (germline): WSHSY, SAAADI. J gave up 6 bases and V 0 bases, and 6 bases lay outside the gene matches. For the CDR3, the DNA is TGCGCCAGCAGTGAGTCGACCGCGGGAGGGCCCGAGCAGTACTTC. As protein: CASSESTAGGPEQYF.

The genes are TRBV5-1 and TRBJ2-3, with 7 bases fitting TRBD1. Germline-derived CDR1 and CDR2 are SGHRS and YFSETQ. With 0 bases clipped from V and 0 bases from J, the junction kept 4 bases outside the gene matches. The CDR3 contains 16 residues. The CDR3 sequence: CASSLAGTVSTDTQYF. CDR3 in DNA: TGCGCCAGCAGCTTGGCCGGGACAGTGAGCACAGATACGCAGTATTTT.